These 13 T cell receptor beta chains share one sample of origin, sequenced in a study of blood T cell repertoires in COVID-19. The method was immunoSEQ multiplex PCR; TCRdb's version includes in-frame clones alone and lacks a portion of them. The table has about 280,000 clones, 85% seen once; the top ten hold 4.5% to 5.5%. The sequenced material came from peripheral blood. These TCRs come from a man in his fifties with active or convalescent COVID-19.

The V and J genes are TRBV6-5 and TRBJ1-1; 9 bases fit TRBD1. Trimming at V came to 8 bases and at J to 4 bases, leaving 5 bases not matched to a gene. This CDR3 contains 13 residues. Germline assignment: CDR1 MNHEY and CDR2 SVGAGI. In DNA, the CDR3 is TGTGCCAGCGGGGGACAGGGCTTCACTGAAGCTTTCTTT. Translation: CASGGQGFTEAFF.

The genes are TRBV6-5 and TRBJ2-7; 9 positions agree with TRBD1. The germline V gene has CDR1 MNHEY and CDR2 SVGAGI. The V segment lost 6 bases and the J segment 1 base; nucleotides outside the gene matches: 7. CDR3 length equals 15 residues. DNA for the CDR3: TGTGCCAGCAGCCCCGGACAGGGGAGGTCCTACGAGCAGTACTTC. It encodes CASSPGQGRSYEQYF.

With regard to this clone: In the same sample, other DNA sequences code for this CDR3. The V call is TRBV18, the J call TRBJ1-5, with D possibly being TRBD1 (5 bases). Germline V gives CDR1 KGHSH, CDR2 LQKENI. The CDR3 is 13 residues long. Trimming stripped 3 bases from V and 5 bases from J, with 8 bases between. In DNA, the CDR3 is TGTGCCAGCTCACCGGGGGGGTATCAGCCCCAGCATTTT. Protein sequence: CASSPGGYQPQHF.

The chain couples TRBV5-6 to TRBJ2-7; TRBD2 matches at 8 bases. Germline lookup yields CDR1 SGHDT and CDR2 YYEEEE. The length of the CDR3 is 15 residues. Unmatched junction bases numbered 9, after V lost 3 bases and J lost 4 bases. The CDR3 DNA reads TGTGCCAGCAGCTCCCAGGGACTAGTCCGGTACGAGCAGTACTTC. It specifies CASSSQGLVRYEQYF.

The chain has TRBV10-3 and TRBJ2-7; perhaps TRBD2 as D (5 bases). Germline V gene sequence: CDR1 ENHRY, CDR2 SYGVKD. The ends were cut back, 0 bases at V and 6 bases at J, with 6 bases in the middle. The CDR3 has 12 residues. This CDR3 is CAISESRAEQYF. The CDR3, as DNA: TGTGCCATCAGTGAGTCGAGGGCCGAGCAGTACTTC.

This rearrangement joins TRBV7-9 to TRBJ2-7, with D maybe TRBD1 (5 bases). The V end lost 2 bases, the J end lost 3 bases, and 17 bases lay between the germline ends. From germline, CDR1 is SEHNR and CDR2 FQNEAQ (reference sequence). The CDR3 totals 16 residues. The CDR3 nucleotides read TGTGCCAGCAGCTTAATGCCGGAAGCAGGGATCTACGAGCAGTACTTC. It specifies CASSLMPEAGIYEQYF.

The V call is TRBV6-2 or TRBV6-3, the J call TRBJ2-2, with 9 bases fitting TRBD2. The CDR3 is 15 amino acids. Germline CDR1 MNHEY, CDR2 SVGEGT. J was trimmed by 6 bases and V by 5 bases; bases with no gene match: 7. DNA of the CDR3: TGTGCCAGCAGTCGACTAGCGGACCTACCCGGGGAGCTGTTTTTT. Translation gives CASSRLADLPGELFF.

This clone was detected a few times. CDR3 region: CAWSERKSAFNYGYTF. The CDR3 DNA reads TGTGCCTGGAGTGAGAGGAAGAGCGCCTTTAACTATGGCTACACCTTC. The chain couples TRBV30 to TRBJ1-2; D is uncertain. Trimming pared 1 base from V and 1 base from J, leaving 16 bases between. Germline V gives CDR1 GTSNPN, CDR2 SVGIG (reference sequence). The CDR3 is 16 residues long. The full variable domain, completed using reference TRBV30 and TRBJ1-2, is SQTIHQWPATLVQPVGSPLSLECTVEGTSNPNLYWYRQAAGRGLQLLFYSVGIGQISSEVPQNLSASRPQDRQFILSSKKLLLSDSGFYLCAWSERKSAFNYGYTFGSGTRLTVV.

The chain recombines TRBV7-3 with TRBJ2-5, with 9 positions matching TRBD2. The CDR3 length is 16 residues. Germline CDR1 and CDR2: SGHTA and FQGTGA. Trimming removed 0 bases from V and 4 bases from J; junction bases left unmatched: 6. Here the CDR3 DNA reads TGTGCCAGCAGCTTAACGCCAGCGGGAGGTGTAGAGACCCAGTACTTC. Protein: CASSLTPAGGVETQYF.

Only a few counts were recorded for this clone. The genes are TRBV18 and TRBJ2-7; 9 bases are a match to TRBD1. Germline CDR1 KGHSH, CDR2 LQKENI. The J segment lost 6 bases and the V segment lost 3 bases, leaving 3 bases of the junction unmatched. The CDR3 totals 13 residues. CDR3 bases: TGTGCCAGCTCACCGGGACAGGGTAGCGAGCAGTACTTC. Translation: CASSPGQGSEQYF.

V is TRBV5-1 and J is TRBJ1-2, with D uncertain. CDR1 and CDR2 (germline): SGHRS, YFSETQ. The CDR3 is 15 residues long. Between the trimmed V and J ends, which lost 0 bases and 0 bases, there was a span of 9 bases. In nucleotides, the CDR3 is TGCGCCAGCAGCTTGGGGCCCCCCGCTAACTATGGCTACACCTTC. This codes for CASSLGPPANYGYTF.

This clone was detected only once. V and J are TRBV6-5 and TRBJ1-2; TRBD1 agrees at 8 bases. Germline V gene sequence: CDR1 MNHEY, CDR2 SVGAGI. V shed 0 bases, J shed 8 bases, and the junction held 11 bases outside the gene matches. The CDR3 extends over 16 amino acids. The CDR3 spells CASSYSIDRGPRGYTF. CDR3 in DNA: TGTGCCAGCAGTTACTCGATAGACAGGGGCCCACGAGGCTACACCTTC.

This clone was counted only a few times. The identical CDR3 is also encoded by other nucleotide sequences in the sample. The J gene is TRBJ1-2, the V gene TRBV28; unclear D gene. V gave up 2 bases and J gave up 2 bases, with 6 bases separating them. The CDR3 loop spans 13 amino acids. The germline V gene has CDR1 MDHEN and CDR2 SYDVKM. In nucleotides, the CDR3 is TGTGCCAGCAGTTTAGGCGGCAACTATGGCTACACCTTC. This translates into CASSLGGNYGYTF.